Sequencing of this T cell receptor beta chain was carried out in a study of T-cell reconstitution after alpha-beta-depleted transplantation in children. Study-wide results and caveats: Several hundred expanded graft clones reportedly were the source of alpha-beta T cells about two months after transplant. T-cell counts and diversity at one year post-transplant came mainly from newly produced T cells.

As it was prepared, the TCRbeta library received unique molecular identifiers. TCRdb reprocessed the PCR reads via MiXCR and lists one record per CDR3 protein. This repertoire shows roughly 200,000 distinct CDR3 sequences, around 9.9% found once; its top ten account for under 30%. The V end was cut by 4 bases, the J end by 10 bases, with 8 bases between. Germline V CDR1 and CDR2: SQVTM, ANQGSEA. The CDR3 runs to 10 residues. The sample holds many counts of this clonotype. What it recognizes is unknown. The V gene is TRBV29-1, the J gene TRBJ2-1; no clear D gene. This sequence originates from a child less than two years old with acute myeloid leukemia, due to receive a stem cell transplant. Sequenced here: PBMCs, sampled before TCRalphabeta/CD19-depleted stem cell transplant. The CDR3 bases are TGCAGCGTTGTCGGAAAAGAGCAGTTCTTC. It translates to CSVVGKEQFF.